This TCR beta chain appears in the sequencing data of a study of blood T cell repertoires in COVID-19. Background on the study: T cells, B-cell-depleted T cells, or PBMCs provided the cDNA or gDNA that served as material.

Sequencing used immunoSEQ multiplex PCR; TCRdb keeps in-frame clones, though not all of them. This table holds 35,000 to 45,000 clones, about 92% found once. Followed over time, Seattle patients had been enrolled while infection was active. The CDR3 contains 14 residues. V was cut by 0 bases and J by 7 bases, with 12 bases left in between. Germline V gene lookup returns CDR1 MNHEY and CDR2 SVGAGI. The specimen was peripheral blood. The TCR sequence derives from a man in his fifties or sixties with COVID-19, enrolled during active disease. This chain uses TRBV6-5 with TRBJ2-5, with a possible D match to TRBD2 (5 bases). CDR3 protein: CASSYSIDRGTQYF. The CDR3 DNA is TGTGCCAGCAGTTACTCCATCGACCGGGGGACCCAGTACTTC.